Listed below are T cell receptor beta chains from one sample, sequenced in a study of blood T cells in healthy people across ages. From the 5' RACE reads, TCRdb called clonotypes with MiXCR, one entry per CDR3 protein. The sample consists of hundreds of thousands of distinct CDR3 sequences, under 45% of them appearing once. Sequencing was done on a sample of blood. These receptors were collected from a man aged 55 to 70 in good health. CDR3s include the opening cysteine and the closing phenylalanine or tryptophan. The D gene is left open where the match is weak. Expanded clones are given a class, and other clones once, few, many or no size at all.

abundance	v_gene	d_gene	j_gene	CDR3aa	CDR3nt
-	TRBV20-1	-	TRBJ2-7	CSARSQEYEQYF	TGCAGTGCTCGTAGCCAGGAATACGAGCAGTACTTC
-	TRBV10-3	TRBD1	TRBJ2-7	CAISRDSPYEQYF	TGTGCCATCAGCAGGGACAGCCCTTACGAGCAGTACTTC
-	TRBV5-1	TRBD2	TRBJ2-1	CASSRRLAGGRDEQFF	TGCGCCAGCAGCCGTCGACTAGCGGGGGGGCGGGATGAGCAGTTCTTC
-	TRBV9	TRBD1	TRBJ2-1	CASSVWDRDNEQFF	TGTGCCAGCAGCGTCTGGGACAGGGACAATGAGCAGTTCTTC
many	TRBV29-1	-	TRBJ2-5	CSVEPLGGETQYF	TGCAGCGTTGAACCCTTGGGGGGTGAGACCCAGTACTTC
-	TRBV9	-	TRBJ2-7	CASSVDQEGEQYF	TGTGCCAGCAGCGTAGATCAGGAGGGCGAGCAGTACTTC
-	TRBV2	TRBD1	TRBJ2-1	CASSPLGQGGHNEQFF	TGTGCCAGCAGTCCGTTGGGACAGGGGGGACACAATGAGCAGTTCTTC
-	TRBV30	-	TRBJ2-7	CAWDSDGYEQYF	TGTGCCTGGGATTCGGACGGCTACGAGCAGTACTTC
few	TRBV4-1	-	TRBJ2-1	CASSQDPPEGRPYNEQFF	TGCGCCAGCAGCCAAGATCCTCCCGAGGGGCGACCCTACAATGAGCAGTTCTTC
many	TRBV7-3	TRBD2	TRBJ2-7	CASSPGPSGSSYEQYF	TGTGCCAGCAGCCCAGGTCCTAGCGGGTCCTCCTACGAGCAGTACTTC
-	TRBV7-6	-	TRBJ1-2	CASRTYEGDGPPSYTF	TGTGCCAGCAGAACTTATGAGGGGGACGGACCACCGAGCTACACCTTC
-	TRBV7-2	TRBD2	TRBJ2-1	CASRPGGGAFHEQFF	TGTGCCAGCAGACCTGGCGGGGGGGCCTTTCATGAGCAGTTCTTC
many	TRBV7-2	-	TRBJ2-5	CASSRIQETQYF	TGTGCCAGCAGCCGGATTCAAGAGACCCAGTACTTC
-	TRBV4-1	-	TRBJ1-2	CASSHIGVFDGYTF	TGCGCCAGCAGCCATATAGGGGTTTTTGATGGCTACACCTTC
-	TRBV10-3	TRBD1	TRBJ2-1	CAISEPGQGADNEQFF	TGTGCCATCAGTGAGCCGGGACAGGGGGCAGACAATGAGCAGTTCTTC
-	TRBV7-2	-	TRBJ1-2	CASSSPPDLHGNYGYTF	TGTGCCAGCAGCTCCCCACCAGACCTCCACGGAAACTATGGCTACACCTTC
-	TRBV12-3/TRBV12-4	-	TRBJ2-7	CARSGTESYEQYF	TGTGCCAGATCCGGGACGGAATCCTACGAGCAGTACTTC
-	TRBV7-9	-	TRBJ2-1	CASSPAEMYNERFF	TGTGCCAGCAGCCCCGCAGAAATGTACAATGAGCGGTTCTTC
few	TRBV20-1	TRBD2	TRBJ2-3	CSARTAGTNTDTQYF	TGCAGTGCTAGAACGGCCGGGACTAACACAGATACGCAGTATTTT
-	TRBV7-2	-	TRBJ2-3	CASSRGPSTDTQYF	TGTGCCAGCAGCCGAGGACCTAGCACAGATACGCAGTATTTT
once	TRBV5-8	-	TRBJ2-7	CACSSGRVYEQYF	TGTGCCTGCAGCTCGGGACGGGTCTACGAGCAGTACTTC
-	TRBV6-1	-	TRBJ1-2	CASRETGGLGYTF	TGTGCCAGCAGAGAGACGGGGGGATTGGGCTACACCTTC
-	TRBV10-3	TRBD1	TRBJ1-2	CAIRPIFQTGGGYTF	TGTGCCATCAGACCAATTTTTCAGACAGGGGGCGGCTACACCTTC
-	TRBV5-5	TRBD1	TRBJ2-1	CASSILTRTGNFGNEQFF	TGTGCCAGCAGCATACTGACCCGGACAGGGAATTTCGGCAATGAGCAGTTCTTC
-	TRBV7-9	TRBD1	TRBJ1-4	CASSPKSGTGNRATNEKLFF	TGTGCCAGCAGCCCAAAGTCCGGGACAGGGAATCGAGCAACTAATGAAAAACTGTTTTTT
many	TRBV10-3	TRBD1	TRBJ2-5	CAISDPTGGPWETQYF	TGTGCCATCAGTGACCCAACAGGGGGTCCGTGGGAGACCCAGTACTTC
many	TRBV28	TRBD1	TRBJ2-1	CASTTGGRYNEQFF	TGTGCCAGCACGACAGGGGGCAGGTACAATGAGCAGTTCTTC
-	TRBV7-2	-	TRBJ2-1	CAGSFLGLTRGNEQFF	TGTGCCGGCAGCTTCCTTGGCCTAACGCGGGGCAATGAGCAGTTCTTC
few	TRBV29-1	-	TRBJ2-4	CSVELGVPKNIQYF	TGCAGCGTTGAACTGGGTGTACCCAAAAACATTCAGTACTTC
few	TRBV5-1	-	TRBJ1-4	CASSPSEGEKLFF	TGCGCCAGCAGCCCTTCTGAGGGTGAAAAACTGTTTTTT
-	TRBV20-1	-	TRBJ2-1	CSVDRTYNEQFF	TGCAGTGTGGACAGAACCTACAATGAGCAGTTCTTC
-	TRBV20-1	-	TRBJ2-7	CSASMSSSYEQYF	TGCAGTGCTAGTATGAGTAGCTCCTACGAGCAGTACTTC
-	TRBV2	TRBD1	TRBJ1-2	CASKPTGRWAGYTF	TGTGCCAGCAAACCGACAGGGCGATGGGCTGGCTACACCTTC
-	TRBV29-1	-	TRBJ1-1	CSVSWTAMNTEAFF	TGCAGCGTTTCCTGGACAGCTATGAACACTGAAGCTTTCTTT
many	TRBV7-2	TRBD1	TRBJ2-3	CASSRDRDYTDTQYF	TGTGCCAGCAGCCGGGACAGGGATTACACAGATACGCAGTATTTT
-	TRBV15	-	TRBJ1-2	CAARAPGNYGYTF	TGTGCCGCCAGAGCGCCAGGGAACTATGGCTACACCTTC
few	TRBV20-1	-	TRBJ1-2	CSARDPVGAGAHYGYTF	TGCAGTGCTAGAGACCCAGTAGGAGCGGGGGCTCACTATGGCTACACCTTC
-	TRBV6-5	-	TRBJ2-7	CASSYSNRDEQYF	TGTGCCAGCAGTTACTCGAATAGGGACGAGCAGTACTTC
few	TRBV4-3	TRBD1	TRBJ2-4	CASSQNPTGGQNIQYF	TGCGCCAGCAGCCAAAACCCGACAGGGGGCCAAAACATTCAGTACTTC
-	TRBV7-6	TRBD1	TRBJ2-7	CASSLTGGLDEQYF	TGTGCCAGCAGCTTGACAGGGGGCCTAGACGAGCAGTACTTC
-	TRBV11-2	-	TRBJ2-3	CASSVSRSTDTQYF	TGTGCCAGCAGCGTGTCCAGAAGCACAGATACGCAGTATTTT
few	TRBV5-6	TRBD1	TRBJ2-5	CASSRRTGGQETQYF	TGTGCCAGCAGCCGCCGGACAGGGGGGCAAGAGACCCAGTACTTC
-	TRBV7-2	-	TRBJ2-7	CASTPGPRGYEQYF	TGTGCCAGCACCCCCGGTCCGAGGGGCTACGAGCAGTACTTC
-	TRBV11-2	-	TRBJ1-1	CASSRSGRAFF	TGTGCCAGCAGCCGAAGCGGGCGAGCTTTCTTT
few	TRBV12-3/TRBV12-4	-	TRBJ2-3	CASSLDYLTDTQYF	TGTGCCAGCAGTTTGGATTACCTCACAGATACGCAGTATTTT